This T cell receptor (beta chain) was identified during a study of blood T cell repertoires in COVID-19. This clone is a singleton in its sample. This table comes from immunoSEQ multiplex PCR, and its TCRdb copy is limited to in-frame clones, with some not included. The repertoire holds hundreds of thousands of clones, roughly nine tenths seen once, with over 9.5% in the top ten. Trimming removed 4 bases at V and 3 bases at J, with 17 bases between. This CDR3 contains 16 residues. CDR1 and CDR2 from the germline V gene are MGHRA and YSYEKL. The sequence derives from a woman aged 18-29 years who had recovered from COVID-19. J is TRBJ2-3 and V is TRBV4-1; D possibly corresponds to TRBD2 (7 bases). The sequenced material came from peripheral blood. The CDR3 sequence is CASSPQGGGWTDTQYF. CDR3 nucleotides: TGCGCCAGCAGCCCCCAGGGCGGGGGCTGGACAGATACGCAGTATTTT.